This TCR beta chain derives from a study of cytomegalovirus exposure and HLA in healthy donors. Study findings and constraints: Rarity held for most TCR sequences, but there were some public TCRs that occurred in many donors.

A remark on this clone: What it binds is unknown. Other DNA sequences in this sample translate to the same CDR3.

Assay: immunoSEQ multiplex PCR; the TCRdb copy retains only in-frame clones and omits some. Found here are some 120,000 clones, about 84% of them singletons; the top ten hold roughly 2%. The germline CDR1 and CDR2 sequences are SGHDT and YYEEEE. This CDR3 has 14 amino acids. V shed 2 bases, J shed 3 bases, and the junction held 2 bases outside the gene matches. Sequencing was performed on PBMCs. The clonotype comes from a woman aged 25 to 39 in good health and CMV-seronegative. The rearrangement joins TRBV5-6 to TRBJ2-7, with 10 bases aligning to TRBD1. The DNA for the CDR3 is TGTGCCAGCAGCTTTGGGACAGGGGACTACGAGCAGTACTTC. It yields the protein CASSFGTGDYEQYF.